This entry concerns a single T cell receptor beta chain. Its target is unknown. Per germline, CDR1 LNHNV and CDR2 YYDKDF (reference sequence). The V and J ends lost 0 bases and 3 bases, in that order; junction bases with no gene match: 8. This CDR3 has 16 amino acids. This sample stems from a study of T-cell memory formation after mild COVID-19. Notes on the study in general: The study found balanced CD4/CD8 in clones contracting day 15 to 85 and a CD4+ lean in later expanders. The CD4+ clones that contracted clustered mainly within CM and EM, and the CD8+ clones concentrated in EMRA. In pre-infection memory, a portion of responding clones appeared, which suggested that cross-reactive memory joined.

Each CDR3 protein gets one entry after TCRdb re-called the 5' RACE reads with MiXCR. The sample includes hundreds of thousands of distinct CDR3 sequences, 25% to 30% seen only once; the top ten take about 13%. This TCR derives from an adult woman who had mild COVID-19 (a few samples of this study predate the infection). Cell type and time point are not known. The chain has TRBV15 and TRBJ2-7; 7 nucleotides align to TRBD2. The specimen was PBMCs or a T cell subset sorted from them (not recorded which). The chain's CDR3 is CATSRDLASGFYEQYF. As DNA, the CDR3 is TGTGCCACCAGCAGAGATCTGGCTAGCGGATTCTACGAGCAGTACTTC.